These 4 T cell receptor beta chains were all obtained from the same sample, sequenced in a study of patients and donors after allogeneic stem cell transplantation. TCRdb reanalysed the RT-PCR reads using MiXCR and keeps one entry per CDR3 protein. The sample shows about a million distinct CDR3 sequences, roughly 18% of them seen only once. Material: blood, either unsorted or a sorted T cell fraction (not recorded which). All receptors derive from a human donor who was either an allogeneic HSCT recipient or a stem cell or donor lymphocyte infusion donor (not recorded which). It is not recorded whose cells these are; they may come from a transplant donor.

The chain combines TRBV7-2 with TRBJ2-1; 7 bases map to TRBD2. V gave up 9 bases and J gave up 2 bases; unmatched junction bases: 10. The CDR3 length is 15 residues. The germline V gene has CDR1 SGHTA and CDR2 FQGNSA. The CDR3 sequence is CASARAGVTYNEQFF. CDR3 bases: TGTGCCAGTGCAAGGGCGGGGGTCACCTACAATGAGCAGTTCTTC.

This CDR3 is CSATQGNEQYF. The CDR3 DNA follows: TGCAGTGCTACACAGGGAAACGAGCAGTACTTC. This chain joins TRBV20-1 and TRBJ2-7, with D tentatively TRBD1 (6 bases). V was clipped by 4 bases and J by 5 bases, with 9 bases between them. Germline loops: CDR1 DFQATT, CDR2 SNEGSKA (reference sequence). The CDR3 length is 11 residues.

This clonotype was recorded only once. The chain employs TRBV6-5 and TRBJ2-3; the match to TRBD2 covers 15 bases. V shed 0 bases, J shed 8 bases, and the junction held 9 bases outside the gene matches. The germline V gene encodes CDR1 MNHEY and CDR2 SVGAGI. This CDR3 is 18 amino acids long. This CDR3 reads CASSYSGTSGGRRATQYF. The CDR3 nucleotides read TGTGCCAGCAGTTACTCAGGGACTAGCGGGGGGCGGAGAGCTACGCAGTATTTT.

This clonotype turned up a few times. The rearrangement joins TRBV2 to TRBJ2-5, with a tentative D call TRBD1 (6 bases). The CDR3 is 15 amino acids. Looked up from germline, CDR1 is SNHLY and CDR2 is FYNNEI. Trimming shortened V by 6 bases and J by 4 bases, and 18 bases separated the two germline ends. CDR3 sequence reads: CASSEPRGVGETQYF. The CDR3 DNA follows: TGTGCCAGCAGCGAACCCAGGGGCGTAGGAGAGACCCAGTACTTC.